The following is a T cell receptor (beta chain) sequence with its context. The entry originates in a study of technical replicates of blood from a handful of donors. Sequencing used immunoSEQ multiplex PCR; TCRdb keeps in-frame clones, though not all of them. The sample contains 60,000 to 80,000 clones, about 91% of which appear only once. Trimming at V came to 4 bases and at J to 8 bases, leaving 3 bases not matched to a gene. This CDR3 contains 13 residues. CDR1 SGHTA and CDR2 FQGNSA come from the germline V gene. V and J are TRBV7-2 and TRBJ1-4; 8 bases agree with TRBD1. Sequencing was done on a sample of T cells isolated from PBMCs. The sequence derives from a human donor in good health. The CDR3 sequence is CASSSQGGEKLFF. CDR3 nucleotides: TGTGCCAGCAGCTCACAGGGGGGAGAAAAACTGTTTTTT.